What follows describes a single TCR beta chain. Its matching antigen is unknown. Individuals with ophthalmopathy presented a Clinical Activity Score of at least 3, a NOSPECS grade of at least 4 and a duration under 3 months. Exclusion followed for patients with uncontrolled infection, other autoimmune disease, pregnancy or lactation. RNA transcripts provided the source from which TCR beta CDR3 regions were amplified. HTBI primers were employed in a first-round RT-PCR of the TCR CDR3. TCRdb fed the multiplex PCR reads into MiXCR, producing one record per CDR3 protein. Found here are roughly 500,000 distinct CDR3 sequences, approximately 23% of them singletons; the top ten hold under 55%. V dropped 4 bases and J dropped 2 bases, with 9 bases sitting between them. The CDR3 has 12 amino acids. The germline CDR1 and CDR2 sequences are GTSNPN and SVGIG (reference sequence). The source of the sample is a study of T cells in Graves' hyperthyroidism and ophthalmopathy. Study conclusions and caveats: Ophthalmopathy was told apart from stable hyperthyroidism by a 13 V-J model. Most clonotypes expanded in the thyroid (above 0.001) were also present in blood.

This TCR was recovered from a woman in her seventies with Graves' ophthalmopathy. Sequences were obtained from blood. J is TRBJ2-7 and V is TRBV30; tentatively, D is TRBD2 (5 bases). CDR3 nucleotide sequence: TGTGCCTGGACAACTAGTACCTACGAGCAGTACTTC. As protein: CAWTTSTYEQYF.